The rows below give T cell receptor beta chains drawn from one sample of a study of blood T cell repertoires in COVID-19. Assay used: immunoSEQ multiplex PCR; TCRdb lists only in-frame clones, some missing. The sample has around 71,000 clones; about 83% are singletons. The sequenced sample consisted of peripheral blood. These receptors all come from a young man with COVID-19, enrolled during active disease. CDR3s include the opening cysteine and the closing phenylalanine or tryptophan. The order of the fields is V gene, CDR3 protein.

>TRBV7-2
CASSLGPGQVGIGYGYTF
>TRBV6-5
CASSRTSAENIQYF
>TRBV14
CASSHSRGNTIYF
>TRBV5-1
CASRTTPGFYEQYF
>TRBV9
CASSVGNRRYQETQYF
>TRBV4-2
CASSPRTANEKLFF
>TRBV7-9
CASRTGTEYEQYF
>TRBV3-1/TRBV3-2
CASSQSGTGGTSGANVLTF
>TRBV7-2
CASSLQGAGNYGYTF
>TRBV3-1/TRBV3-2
CASSQEGQGATYEQYF
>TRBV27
CASRRVPGNTEAFF
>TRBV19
CASSIGTQGTQYF
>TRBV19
CASSPLAGGVPGELFF
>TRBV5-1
CASSFGQGVNTEAFF
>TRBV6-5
CASSPNSGNTIYF
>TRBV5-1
CASSLGPQPNEKLFF
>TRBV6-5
CASSRMNYGYTF
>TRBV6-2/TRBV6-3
CASSPQLEAVPGDTQYF
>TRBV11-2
CASSGTAQETQYF
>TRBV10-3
CAISEPILYGYTF
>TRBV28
CASSLPRGGLHRSQYF
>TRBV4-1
CASSQDPHSGQEGEQFF
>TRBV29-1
CSVEGANPDTQYF
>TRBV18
CASSLGLAGSSYEQYF
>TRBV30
CAWSATVTSGNTIYF
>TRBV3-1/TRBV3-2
CASSHGGRGEQYF
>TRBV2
CASSRGGTGIEKLFF
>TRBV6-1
CASSEGAGGYNEQFF
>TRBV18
CASSPNPGLSAPEQYF
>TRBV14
CASSLLSGGTYNEQFF
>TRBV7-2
CASSLEGGNNEQFF
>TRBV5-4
CASSLGPDSNYGYTF
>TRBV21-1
CASSLTYEGGQPQHF
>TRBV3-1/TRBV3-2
CASSRREGYNEQFF
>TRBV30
CAWSAGTGANYGYTF
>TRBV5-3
CARSLVHAGPYPQETQYF
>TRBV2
CASSASGPDTGELFF
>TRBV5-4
CASSLRPGSSGNTIYF
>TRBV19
CASSTGQGGYGYTF
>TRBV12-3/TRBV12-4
CASSPVNSSPLHF
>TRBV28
CASSLVGQDLNEKLFF
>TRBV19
CASSSGLGFEQFF
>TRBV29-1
CSVAAGWNTEAFF
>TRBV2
CASRNDRPFEQYF
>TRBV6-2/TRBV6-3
CASSYRGYPHEQFF
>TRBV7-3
CASSLSGTSNTGELFF
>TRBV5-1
CASSRTGLNTEAFF
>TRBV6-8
CASSYSNGRDEQYF
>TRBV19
CASSRGGADTQYF
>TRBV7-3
CASSLKAGQGAHEQYF
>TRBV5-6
CASRLPGLAGDEQFF
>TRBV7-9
CASSHNPGLADYEQYF
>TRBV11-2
CARSRGGGARIAYGYTF
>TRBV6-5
CASSYSRPGELFF